A selection of T cell receptor beta chains follows, all from one sample in a study of a mutant IDH1 vaccine in newly diagnosed glioma. Here immunoSEQ multiplex PCR was the method, and the copy in TCRdb shows in-frame clones only, minus some. The repertoire holds about 68,000 clones, with about four fifths as singletons. The antigens these receptors bind are not known. The material sequenced was PBMCs, taken from a glioma patient whose treatment included an IDH1 peptide vaccine. The receptors here all came from a man aged 18 to 29 with glioma. CDR3s include the opening cysteine and the closing phenylalanine or tryptophan. The D gene is left open where the match is weak. A clone size is listed for some rows: how often the clone was seen (once, few, many), or a class if it is expanded.

d_gene	v_gene	j_gene	abundance	CDR3nt	CDR3aa
.	TRBV13	TRBJ2-5	.	TGTGCCAGCAGCTTAGCTCGGGGAGGAAAGACCCAGTACTTC	CASSLARGGKTQYF
TRBD2	TRBV15	TRBJ2-1	.	TGTGCCACCAGCAGAGTACCATCCGGACTAGCGGGGGGGCCCACCTCCTACAATGAGCAGTTCTTC	CATSRVPSGLAGGPTSYNEQFF
.	TRBV7-9	TRBJ1-4	.	TGTGCCAGCAGCTTCACCCCCGGGGAAAAACTGTTTTTT	CASSFTPGEKLFF
.	TRBV14	TRBJ2-7	once	TGTGCCAGCAGCGAAGAGGGCAGGGGGGCTACTTGGGAGCAGTACTTC	CASSEEGRGATWEQYF
.	TRBV5-8	TRBJ1-6	.	TGTGCCAGCAGCCCAACACGACAGTTACTAATCCACTTT	CASSPTRQLLIHF
.	TRBV9	TRBJ1-4	.	TGTGCCAGCAGCGTAGGAGGGAAACCAGGGGAAAAACTGTTTTTT	CASSVGGKPGEKLFF
.	TRBV28	TRBJ2-7	once	TGTGCCAGCACCCCCACCCCATTCTACGAGCAGTACTTC	CASTPTPFYEQYF
TRBD1	TRBV28	TRBJ1-1	.	TGTGCCAGCAGTTTACCCCGACAGGGGGCTGAAGCTTTCTTT	CASSLPRQGAEAFF
TRBD1	TRBV7-2	TRBJ2-1	.	TGTGCCAGCAGCCGTCCGGGACAGGGTGTCAATGAGCAGTTCTTC	CASSRPGQGVNEQFF
.	TRBV4-3	TRBJ1-2	.	TGCGCCAGCAGCCCTCGAACGGACCGGGCTCCCTATGGCTACACCTTC	CASSPRTDRAPYGYTF
.	TRBV6-6	TRBJ1-5	.	TGTGCCAGCGGGCCTCCGGGCAGGGGAATTGGTCAGCCCCAGCATTTT	CASGPPGRGIGQPQHF
TRBD1	TRBV5-1	TRBJ2-7	.	TGCGCCAGCAGCTTGAAGGGGGCGCTAGGGCAGTACTTC	CASSLKGALGQYF
.	TRBV4-3	TRBJ2-2	.	TGCGCCAGCAGCCAAGATACAGATCTCGGGGAGCTGTTTTTT	CASSQDTDLGELFF
TRBD2	TRBV23-1	TRBJ2-1	.	TGCGCCAGCAGTCAATCTGGGACTAGCGGGAGCAATGAGCAGTTCTTC	CASSQSGTSGSNEQFF
TRBD2	TRBV6-5	TRBJ2-1	.	TGTGCCAGCAGTTTGAGGCGGGGGACTGAGCAGTTCTTC	CASSLRRGTEQFF
.	TRBV10-3	TRBJ2-3	.	TGTGCCATCAGTGAGAGAGACCTTCCGGGAGATACGCAGTATTTT	CAISERDLPGDTQYF
.	TRBV21-1	TRBJ1-4	.	TGTGCCAGCATCTCCCGGCAGGGGGCCCCAACTAATGAAAAACTGTTTTTT	CASISRQGAPTNEKLFF
.	TRBV7-9	TRBJ1-1	.	TGTGCCAGCAGCTTAGGTCTAGGTCTCATGAACACTGAAGCTTTCTTT	CASSLGLGLMNTEAFF
.	TRBV7-9	TRBJ1-1	few	TGTGCCAGCAGCTTTGGGAACACTGAAGCTTTCTTT	CASSFGNTEAFF
.	TRBV5-4	TRBJ1-6	.	TGTGCCAGCAGCCCCGGTCCATATCGGGCGCGGAATTCACCCCTCCACTTT	CASSPGPYRARNSPLHF
.	TRBV4-3	TRBJ2-1	.	TGCGCCAGCAGCCAGGGTCTTGCGGCCAGCTCCTACAATGAGCAGTTCTTC	CASSQGLAASSYNEQFF
.	TRBV5-6	TRBJ2-7	.	TGTGCCAGCAGCTTGTACCACTTACAGGGTTCCCACGAGCAGTACTTC	CASSLYHLQGSHEQYF
TRBD2	TRBV29-1	TRBJ2-7	once	TGCAGCGGTGGGAGCGGGGCCTCGGGACTAACCTACGAGCAGTACTTC	CSGGSGASGLTYEQYF
TRBD1	TRBV4-3	TRBJ2-7	once	TGCGCCAGCAGCCAGTGGCACGGGACAGAATCCTACGAGCAGTACTTC	CASSQWHGTESYEQYF
.	TRBV4-1	TRBJ2-1	.	TGCGCCAGCAGCTGGACTGCGAGCTCCTACAATGAGCAGTTCTTC	CASSWTASSYNEQFF
TRBD1	TRBV5-6	TRBJ1-2	.	TGTGCCAGCAGTCTGGACAGGGCGACTGGCTACACCTTC	CASSLDRATGYTF
.	TRBV10-3	TRBJ1-6	.	TGTGCCATCAGTGCCCTAAATTCACCCCTCCACTTT	CAISALNSPLHF
.	TRBV7-9	TRBJ2-2	.	TGTGCCAGCAGCTTAGTGGGGATATCCGGGGAGCTGTTTTTT	CASSLVGISGELFF
.	TRBV2	TRBJ2-4	.	TGTGCCAGCAGTGAAGCGCTGTGGGGAATTCTAGCCAAAAACATTCAGTACTTC	CASSEALWGILAKNIQYF
.	TRBV10-3	TRBJ1-5	.	TGTGCCATCAGTGAGTCTACGGCAGACAATCAGCCCCAGCATTTT	CAISESTADNQPQHF
TRBD1	TRBV4-3	TRBJ1-5	.	TGCGCCAGCAGCCAGGGACAGGGGGCGCGTCAGCCCCAGCATTTT	CASSQGQGARQPQHF
.	TRBV30	TRBJ1-2	.	TGTGCCTGGAGTCTCCGTGGGTCATATGGCTACACCTTC	CAWSLRGSYGYTF
.	TRBV10-3	TRBJ2-2	.	TGTGCCATCAGTGAGTTGCTGGGCGCCGGGGAGCTGTTTTTT	CAISELLGAGELFF
.	TRBV7-3	TRBJ2-2	.	TGTGCCAGCAGCGAGGACGGGAACACCGGGGAGCTGTTTTTT	CASSEDGNTGELFF
.	TRBV6-5	TRBJ1-2	.	TGTGCCAGCAGTCGGGTTGGAGGAAGCTATGGCTACACCTTC	CASSRVGGSYGYTF
TRBD2	TRBV7-2	TRBJ2-5	.	TGTGCCAGCAGCTCGGACGGGAGGCAAGAGACCCAGTACTTC	CASSSDGRQETQYF
.	TRBV6-5	TRBJ2-3	.	TGTGCCAGCAGTGTGGCCAGGTACACAGATACGCAGTATTTT	CASSVARYTDTQYF
.	TRBV27	TRBJ2-7	.	TGTGCCAGCAGTTTGACTAGCTCCTACGAGCAGTACTTC	CASSLTSSYEQYF
.	TRBV18	TRBJ2-1	.	TGTGCCAGCTCACCACGGGGGGCCAATGAGCAGTTCTTC	CASSPRGANEQFF
.	TRBV5-1	TRBJ2-1	.	TGCGCCAGCAGCTTGGCCCGCAATGAGCAGTTCTTC	CASSLARNEQFF
.	TRBV5-4	TRBJ2-6	.	TGTGCCAGCAGCTTGGCTAGGGGGTACGTCCTGACTTTC	CASSLARGYVLTF
.	TRBV6-6	TRBJ1-2	.	TGTGCCAGCAGTTACGACCGTCGGGATCGGGTCTTC	CASSYDRRDRVF
.	TRBV6-6	TRBJ2-3	.	TGTGCCAGCAGTTCAGGCGGTTTGGGGACAGATACGCAGTATTTT	CASSSGGLGTDTQYF
.	TRBV7-9	TRBJ2-7	.	TGTGCCAGCAGCCAGGCGGACGGGACCTACGAGCAGTACTTC	CASSQADGTYEQYF
.	TRBV20-1	TRBJ1-2	.	TGCAGTGCTCGCGAGGCCAACGGCCGCTTC	CSAREANGRF
.	TRBV5-1	TRBJ1-6	.	TGCGCCAGCAGCTTGGCCAGGGAGAATTCACCCCTCCACTTT	CASSLARENSPLHF
TRBD1	TRBV5-8	TRBJ2-1	.	TGTGCCAGCAGCTTGGCCCGCGGACAGGGGGCAGAGTTCTTC	CASSLARGQGAEFF
.	TRBV7-2	TRBJ1-1	once	TGTGCCAGCAGCTCAAGTAGCTGGTATACTGAAGCTTTCTTT	CASSSSSWYTEAFF
TRBD1	TRBV30	TRBJ2-7	.	TGTGCCTGGAGTACCACGACAGGGGCCTACGAGCAGTACTTC	CAWSTTTGAYEQYF